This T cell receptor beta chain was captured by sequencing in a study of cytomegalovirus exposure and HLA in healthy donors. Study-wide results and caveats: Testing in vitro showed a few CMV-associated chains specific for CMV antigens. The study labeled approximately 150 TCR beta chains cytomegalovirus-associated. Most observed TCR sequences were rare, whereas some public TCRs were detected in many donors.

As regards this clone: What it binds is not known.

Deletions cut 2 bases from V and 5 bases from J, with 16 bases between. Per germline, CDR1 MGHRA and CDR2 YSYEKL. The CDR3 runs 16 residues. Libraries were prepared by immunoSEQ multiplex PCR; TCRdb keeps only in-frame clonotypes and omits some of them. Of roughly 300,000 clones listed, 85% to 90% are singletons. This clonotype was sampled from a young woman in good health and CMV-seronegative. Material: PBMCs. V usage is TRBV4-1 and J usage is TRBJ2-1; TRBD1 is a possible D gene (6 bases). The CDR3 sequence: CASSQWDNLINNEQFF. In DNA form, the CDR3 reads TGCGCCAGCAGCCAATGGGACAATTTAATCAACAATGAGCAGTTCTTC.